This T cell receptor (beta chain) came from a study of CD8+CD57+ T cells in acquired aplastic anemia. Across the study: Recorded DNA amounts for sorted CD4+ and CD8+ cells had an average of around 3 ug. General observations from the study: Patients and controls shared fewer than 30 CD8+ CDR3 sequences.

Profiling that covered TCR beta VDJ and CDR3 relied on genomic DNA as its template. TCRdb used MiXCR to reprocess the reads, holding one entry per CDR3 protein. The table shows more than 250,000 distinct CDR3 sequences, with 55% to 60% occurring only once. The CDR3 extends over 14 amino acids. CDR1 is MNHNY and CDR2 is SVGAGI in the germline V gene (reference sequence). The V gene end was trimmed by 6 bases and the J gene end by 1 base; junction bases not matched to a gene: 5. This clonotype was seen at least ten times. Its matching antigen is unknown. J is TRBJ1-1 and V is TRBV6-6; 7 bases line up with TRBD1. The TCR sequence derives from a human donor with severe aplastic anemia or a healthy control (not recorded which). The sample taken for sequencing was sorted CD4+, CD8+, or CD8+CD57+ T cells (not recorded which) from PBMCs. CDR3 DNA: TGTGCCAGCAGCTCCGGGACAGCGAACACTGAAGCTTTCTTT. Translation gives CASSSGTANTEAFF.